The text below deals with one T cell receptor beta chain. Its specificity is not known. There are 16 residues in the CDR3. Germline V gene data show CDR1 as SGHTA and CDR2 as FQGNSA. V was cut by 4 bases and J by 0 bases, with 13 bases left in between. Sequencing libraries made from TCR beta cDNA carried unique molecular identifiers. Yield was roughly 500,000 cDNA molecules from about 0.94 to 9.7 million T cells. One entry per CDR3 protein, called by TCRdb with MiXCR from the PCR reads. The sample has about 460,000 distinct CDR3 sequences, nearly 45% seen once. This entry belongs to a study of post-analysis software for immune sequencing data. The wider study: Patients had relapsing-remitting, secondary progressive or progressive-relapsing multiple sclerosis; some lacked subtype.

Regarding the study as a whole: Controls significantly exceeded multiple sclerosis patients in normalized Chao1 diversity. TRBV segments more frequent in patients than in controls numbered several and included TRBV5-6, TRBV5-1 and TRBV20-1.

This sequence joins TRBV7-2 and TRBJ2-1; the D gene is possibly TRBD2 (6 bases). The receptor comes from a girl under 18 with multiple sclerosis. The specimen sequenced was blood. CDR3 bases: TGTGCCAGCAGCTGGGACTTGCTGAGCTCCTACAATGAGCAGTTCTTC. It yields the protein CASSWDLLSSYNEQFF. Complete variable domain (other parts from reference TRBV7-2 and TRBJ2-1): GAGVSQSPSNKVTEKGKDVELRCDPISGHTALYWYRQSLGQGLEFLIYFQGNSAPDKSGLPSDRFSAERTGGSVSTLTIQRTQQEDSAVYLCASSWDLLSSYNEQFFGPGTRLTVL.